These 23 T cell receptor beta chains came from one sample sequenced in a study of PD-1 blockade in classical Hodgkin lymphoma. Each patient experienced a relapse that followed autologous stem cell transplantation, and brentuximab vedotin exposure varied. TCRdb's table, derived via immunoSEQ multiplex PCR, lists solely in-frame clones and lacks some. The sample has over 25,000 clones, approximately 82% seen once. The material was peripheral blood mononuclear cells (PBMCs), obtained before the second cycle of nivolumab. The receptors here all came from a human donor with classical Hodgkin lymphoma.

This clone was seen a handful of times. This sequence joins TRBV5-4 and TRBJ2-7, with D possibly being TRBD1 or TRBD2 (6 bases each). V shed 3 bases and J shed 2 bases, with 18 bases lying between them. CDR3 length: 16 amino acids. Germline CDR1 and CDR2: SGHNT and YYREEE (reference sequence). Here the CDR3 reads CASSSVVTGATYEQYF. The CDR3 nucleotides are TGTGCCAGCAGCTCGGTTGTAACGGGGGCGACCTACGAGCAGTACTTC.

V is TRBV7-8 and J is TRBJ2-1; no clear D gene. CDR1 is SGHVS, CDR2 FQNEAQ, per germline. There are 15 residues in the CDR3. V was pared by 5 bases and J by 4 bases, with 15 bases between. The CDR3 region has the DNA TGTGCCAGCAGCCAACGGTTTGGCAGATACAATGAGCAGTTCTTC. This encodes CASSQRFGRYNEQFF.

This clone was recorded only once. A junction boundary mismatches the germline segment, possibly from a read error. V gene TRBV6-5 combines with J gene TRBJ2-7; D is unclear. The CDR3 is 12 residues long. In germline, CDR1 is MNHEY, CDR2 SVGAGI. In DNA form, the CDR3 reads TGTGCCAGCAGCCCCACCGGACGGACCTTCGACTTC. Translating gives CASSPTGRTFDF.

This clone was recorded a few times. The J gene is TRBJ2-7, the V gene TRBV27; D is unresolved. V was pared by 2 bases and J by 6 bases, with 5 bases between. Looked up from germline, CDR1 is MNHEY and CDR2 is SMNVEV (reference sequence). There are 11 residues in the CDR3. CDR3 DNA: TGTGCCAGCAGTTTAGGGCTCGAGCAGTACTTC. It translates to CASSLGLEQYF.

This rearrangement joins TRBV9 to TRBJ2-1, with TRBD2 matching 9 bases. Trimming at V came to 4 bases and at J to 8 bases, leaving 13 bases not matched to a gene. CDR3 length equals 16 residues. CDR1 is SGDLS and CDR2 is YYNGEE in the germline V gene. The CDR3 DNA sequence: TGTGCCAGCAGCATACTCCTGGCGGGGGGGCCGGATGAGCAGTTCTTC. Its translation is CASSILLAGGPDEQFF.

V usage is TRBV28 and J usage is TRBJ2-1; 8 bases are shared with TRBD2. The germline V gene encodes CDR1 MDHEN and CDR2 SYDVKM. With V trimmed by 2 bases and J by 4 bases, 7 bases remained unmatched. This CDR3 is 16 amino acids long. This CDR3 is CASSLKLGTRYNEQFF. Here the CDR3 DNA reads TGTGCCAGCAGTTTAAAGCTCGGGACTAGGTACAATGAGCAGTTCTTC.

The chain employs TRBV6-6 and TRBJ2-1, with TRBD1 matching over 9 bases. The J segment lost 7 bases and the V segment lost 6 bases, leaving 10 bases of the junction unmatched. CDR1 is MNHNY and CDR2 is SVGAGI in the germline V gene (reference sequence). The CDR3 covers 15 residues. The CDR3 DNA sequence: TGTGCCAGCAGGGAGGTGGGACAGGGCGGGAATGAGCAGTTCTTC. Its protein is CASREVGQGGNEQFF.

The chain is built from TRBV7-2 and TRBJ2-7; the match to TRBD2 covers 11 bases. This CDR3 is built from 17 residues. The junction had 8 bases not matched to a gene; V was cut back by 1 base and J by 3 bases. The germline CDR1 and CDR2 sequences are SGHTA and FQGNSA. The CDR3 loop reads CASSLVLAGARFYEQYF. In DNA form, the CDR3 reads TGTGCCAGCAGCTTAGTACTAGCGGGGGCCCGTTTCTACGAGCAGTACTTC.

The rearrangement links TRBV4-3 to TRBJ2-1; D not resolved. The V end lost 1 base, the J end lost 3 bases, and 13 bases lay between the germline ends. This CDR3 region has 16 residues. Germline CDR1 LGHNA, CDR2 YSLEER. CDR3 loop: CASSQVQVSGYNEQFF. The CDR3 nucleotides are TGCGCCAGCAGCCAAGTGCAGGTATCTGGCTACAATGAGCAGTTCTTC.

On this clone itself: Different DNA sequences within this sample yield the same CDR3. In DNA form, the CDR3 reads TGCAGCGTTGACCCACAACGGACCGGGGCCGGGGGAGGGACCCAGTACTTC. It yields the protein CSVDPQRTGAGGGTQYF. The chain is built from TRBV29-1 and TRBJ2-5; D possibly corresponds to TRBD2 (6 bases). CDR3 length equals 17 residues. Per the germline V gene, CDR1 is SQVTM and CDR2 is ANQGSEA. The ends were cut back, 3 bases at V and 7 bases at J, with 27 bases in the middle.

CDR3 coding DNA: TGTGCCAGCAGCTTATTCAAAGAGACCCAGTACTTC. It encodes CASSLFKETQYF. The rearrangement joins TRBV5-4 to TRBJ2-5; D not certain. V lost 2 bases to trimming and J lost 3 bases, with 5 bases between them. The CDR3 loop spans 12 amino acids. The germline CDR1 and CDR2 sequences are SGHNT and YYREEE (reference sequence).

V is TRBV4-1 and J is TRBJ2-1; 7 bases match TRBD1. The V and J ends lost 2 bases and 10 bases, in that order; junction bases with no gene match: 11. Germline-derived CDR1 and CDR2 are MGHRA and YSYEKL. The CDR3 extends over 15 amino acids. Here the CDR3 DNA reads TGCGCCAGCAGCCAAATTGCAACAGGGGCATACGAGCAGTTCTTC. Its translation is CASSQIATGAYEQFF.

The V gene is TRBV30, the J gene TRBJ1-1; D is unresolved. V was clipped by 0 bases and J by 6 bases, with 11 bases between them. CDR1 is GTSNPN, CDR2 SVGIG, per germline (reference sequence). The CDR3 contains 13 residues. CDR3 sequence: CAWSVGPWAEAFF. The DNA for the CDR3 is TGTGCCTGGAGTGTAGGGCCGTGGGCTGAAGCTTTCTTT.

This rearrangement joins TRBV13 to TRBJ1-1; no clear D gene. Germline lookup yields CDR1 PRHDT and CDR2 FYEKMQ (reference sequence). V dropped 8 bases and J dropped 2 bases, with 27 bases sitting between them. This CDR3 has 18 residues. In DNA form, the CDR3 reads TGTGCCAGCCGGGTAAGGCCCCAAAGGAGGACGGGAAACACTGAAGCTTTCTTT. Translated, it gives CASRVRPQRRTGNTEAFF.

In this sample, this clone turned up a few times. The chain combines TRBV9 with TRBJ1-1; D is ambiguous. V was shortened by 0 bases and J by 4 bases, with 13 bases between the two germline ends. The length of the CDR3 is 15 residues. From germline, CDR1 is SGDLS and CDR2 YYNGEE. The CDR3 DNA is TGTGCCAGCAGCGTAGAAGCAGCCCTGGGCACTGAAGCTTTCTTT. Its translation is CASSVEAALGTEAFF.

This chain links TRBV19 with TRBJ1-5; D is unresolved. The germline V and J ends were trimmed by 3 bases and 9 bases, with 12 bases remaining between them. The CDR3 contains 13 residues. Germline V gene lookup returns CDR1 LNHDA and CDR2 SQIVND (reference sequence). CDR3 sequence: CASSIGPSRPQHF. CDR3 nucleotides: TGTGCCAGTAGTATTGGACCAAGTCGGCCCCAGCATTTT.

The rearrangement uses TRBV7-2 and TRBJ2-5; weak D call: TRBD2 (5 bases). CDR1 and CDR2 (germline): SGHTA, FQGNSA. The V end lost 5 bases, the J end lost 4 bases, and 17 bases lay between the germline ends. The length of the CDR3 is 15 residues. The CDR3 region has the DNA TGTGCCAGCAGCCCCTCTTTCGCGGGCCGAGAGACCCAGTACTTC. Amino acids: CASSPSFAGRETQYF.

DNA for the CDR3: TGTGCCAGCAGTTACGGATCGGGGGGCTCCCCTCCCCACTCCTACGAGCAGTACTTC. Translating it yields CASSYGSGGSPPHSYEQYF. V usage is TRBV6-7 and J usage is TRBJ2-7; maybe TRBD2 (7 bases). TRBV6-7 is given ORF status, its function remaining uncertain. The CDR3 spans 19 residues. V was trimmed by 2 bases and J by 0 bases, leaving 23 bases between them.

The genes are TRBV15 and TRBJ2-2; weak D call: TRBD2 (5 bases). This CDR3 comprises 17 residues. Per germline, CDR1 LNHNV and CDR2 YYDKDF (reference sequence). V gave up 1 base and J gave up 4 bases, with 16 bases separating them. The CDR3 bases are TGTGCCACCAGCAGAGCCCCGGCGGGCGCGGGCACCGGGGAGCTGTTTTTT. Its protein is CATSRAPAGAGTGELFF.

The gene calls are TRBV7-2 and TRBJ2-7; 13 bases match TRBD2. The CDR3 runs to 16 residues. Germline V CDR1 and CDR2: SGHTA, FQGNSA. With 8 bases clipped from V and 3 bases from J, the junction kept 10 bases outside the gene matches. CDR3 in DNA: TGTGCCAGCTCCATCCCCACTAGCGGGGGGGGCTACGAGCAGTACTTC. Its translation is CASSIPTSGGGYEQYF.

The J gene is TRBJ2-5, the V gene TRBV7-9; 8 bases map to TRBD2. CDR1 and CDR2 from the germline V gene are SEHNR and FQNEAQ (reference sequence). V shed 5 bases, J shed 5 bases, and the junction held 13 bases outside the gene matches. The CDR3 contains 16 residues. CDR3 bases: TGTGCCAGCAGCCACAGGAATCGGGGGGGCCAGGAGACCCAGTACTTC. As protein: CASSHRNRGGQETQYF.

The J gene is TRBJ1-6, the V gene TRBV9; 7 bases line up with TRBD1. The length of the CDR3 is 19 residues. After removal of 0 bases from V and 0 bases from J, the junction contained 9 bases not matched to a gene. Germline loops: CDR1 SGDLS, CDR2 YYNGEE. The CDR3 spells CASSVVGTESSSYNSPLHF. As DNA, the CDR3 is TGTGCCAGCAGCGTAGTGGGGACAGAGTCGAGCTCCTATAATTCACCCCTCCACTTT.

The rearrangement joins TRBV5-6 to TRBJ2-1, with D hard to call. V was pared by 1 base and J by 7 bases, with 9 bases between. CDR3 length: 13 amino acids. Germline lookup yields CDR1 SGHDT and CDR2 YYEEEE. CDR3 sequence reads: CASSLWGINEQFF. CDR3 nucleotide sequence: TGTGCCAGCAGCTTGTGGGGAATTAATGAGCAGTTCTTC.